This T cell receptor beta chain stems from a study of blood T cell repertoires in COVID-19. Study at large: Whether acute or convalescent, the COVID-19 samples came from the United States, Italy and Spain. From T cells, B-cell-depleted T cells, or PBMCs came the material, which was cDNA or gDNA.

Per the study methods: The authors estimated nucleated cell counts from reference gene primer amplification. The protocol was immunoSEQ multiplex PCR, while the TCRdb copy is restricted to in-frame clones and leaves out a portion. The DNA was the basis for D and trimming; V, J and clone size are from that table. Here the sample spans about 170,000 clones, approximately 83% being singletons. Trimming removed 3 bases at V and 3 bases at J, with 9 bases between. Per germline, CDR1 SGHRS and CDR2 YFSETQ. The length of the CDR3 is 13 residues. The chain joins TRBV5-1 to TRBJ1-1; TRBD1 is a possible D gene (6 bases). The sequencing input was peripheral blood. The sequence was obtained from a man aged 65 to 79 with active or convalescent COVID-19. For the CDR3, the DNA is TGCGCCAGCAGCTCCACAGGGTACACTGAAGCTTTCTTT. Amino acids: CASSSTGYTEAFF.